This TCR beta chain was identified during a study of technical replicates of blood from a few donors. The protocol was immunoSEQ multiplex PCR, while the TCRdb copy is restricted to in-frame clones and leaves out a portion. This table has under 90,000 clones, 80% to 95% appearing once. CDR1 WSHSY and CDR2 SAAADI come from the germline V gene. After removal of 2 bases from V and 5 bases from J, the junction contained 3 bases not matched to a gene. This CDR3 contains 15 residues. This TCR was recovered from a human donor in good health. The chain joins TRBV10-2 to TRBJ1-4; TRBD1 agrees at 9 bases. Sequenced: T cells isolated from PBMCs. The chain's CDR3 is CASSEIGQGNEKLFF. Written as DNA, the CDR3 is TGCGCCAGCAGTGAGATTGGACAGGGGAATGAAAAACTGTTTTTT.